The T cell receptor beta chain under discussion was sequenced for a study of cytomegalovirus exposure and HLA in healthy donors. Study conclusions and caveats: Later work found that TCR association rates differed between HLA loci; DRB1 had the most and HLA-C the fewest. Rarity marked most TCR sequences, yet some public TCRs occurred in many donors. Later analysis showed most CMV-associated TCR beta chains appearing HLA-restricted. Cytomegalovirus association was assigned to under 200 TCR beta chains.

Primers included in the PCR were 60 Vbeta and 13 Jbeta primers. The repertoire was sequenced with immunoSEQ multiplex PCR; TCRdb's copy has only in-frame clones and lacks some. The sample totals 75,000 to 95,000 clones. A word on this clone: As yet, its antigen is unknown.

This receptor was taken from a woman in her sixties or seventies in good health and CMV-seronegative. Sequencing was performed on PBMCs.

CDR3 in amino acids: CASSLVGGTSGAYNEQFF. Here the CDR3 DNA reads TGTGCCAGCAGCTTAGTCGGCGGGACTAGCGGTGCTTACAATGAGCAGTTCTTC. The rearrangement joins TRBV7-2 to TRBJ2-1; TRBD2 matches 11 bases. With V trimmed by 1 base and J by 4 bases, 9 bases remained unmatched. Germline values: CDR1 SGHTA, CDR2 FQGNSA. CDR3 size: 18 residues.